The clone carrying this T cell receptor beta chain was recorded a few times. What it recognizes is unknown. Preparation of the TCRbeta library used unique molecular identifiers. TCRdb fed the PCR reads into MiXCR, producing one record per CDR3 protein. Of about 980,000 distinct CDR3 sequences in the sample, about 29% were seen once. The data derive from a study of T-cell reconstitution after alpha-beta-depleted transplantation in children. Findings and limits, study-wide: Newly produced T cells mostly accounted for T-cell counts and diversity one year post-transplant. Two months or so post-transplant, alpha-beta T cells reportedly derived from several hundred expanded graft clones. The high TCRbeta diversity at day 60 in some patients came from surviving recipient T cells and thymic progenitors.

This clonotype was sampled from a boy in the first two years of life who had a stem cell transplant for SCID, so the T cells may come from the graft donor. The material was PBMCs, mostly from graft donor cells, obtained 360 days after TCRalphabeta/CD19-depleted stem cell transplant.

CDR3 sequence: CSAALWGLGTGELFF. CDR3 nucleotides: TGCAGTGCCGCCCTATGGGGCCTCGGCACCGGGGAGCTGTTTTTT. The chain joins TRBV20-1 to TRBJ2-2; a possible D gene is TRBD1 (5 bases). V was clipped by 6 bases and J by 4 bases, with 18 bases between them. The CDR3 consists of 15 residues. CDR1 is DFQATT, CDR2 SNEGSKA, per germline (reference sequence).